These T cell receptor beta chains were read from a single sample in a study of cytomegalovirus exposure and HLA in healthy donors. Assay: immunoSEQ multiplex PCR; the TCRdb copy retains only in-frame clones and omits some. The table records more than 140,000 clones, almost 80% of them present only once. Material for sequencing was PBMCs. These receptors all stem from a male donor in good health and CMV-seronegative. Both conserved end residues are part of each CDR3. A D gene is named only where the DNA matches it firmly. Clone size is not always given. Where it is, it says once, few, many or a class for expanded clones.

TGTGCCAGCAGCCCTGCGAGCGCGAAATACGAGCAGTACTTC | CASSPASAKYEQYF | . | TRBJ2-7 | TRBV9 | .
TGTGCCAGTAGTATTCTCTCTGGGGCCAACGTCCTGACTTTC | CASSILSGANVLTF | . | TRBJ2-6 | TRBV19 | .
TGTGCCAGCTCATCCGTGGGCGGGAGTTCCTACGAGCAGTACTTC | CASSSVGGSSYEQYF | . | TRBJ2-7 | TRBV18 | TRBD2
TGTGCCAGCACGACAGGGGGCGCGTTTTATGGCTACACCTTC | CASTTGGAFYGYTF | . | TRBJ1-2 | TRBV6-1 | TRBD1
TGTGCCAGCAGTGATCTTACTGAGAACTATGGCTACACCTTC | CASSDLTENYGYTF | . | TRBJ1-2 | TRBV6-1 | .
TGTGCCAGTAGTATTCCGGGACAGGGGTCCTCCTATGGCTACACCTTC | CASSIPGQGSSYGYTF | . | TRBJ1-2 | TRBV19 | TRBD1
TGCAGCGTTGAAAATCAACTAGCGGGAGGCCCCGGAGAGACCCAGTACTTC | CSVENQLAGGPGETQYF | . | TRBJ2-5 | TRBV29-1 | TRBD2
TGCAGCGTTGAGAACAGGCTCGCGTTCACTGAAGCTTTCTTT | CSVENRLAFTEAFF | few | TRBJ1-1 | TRBV29-1 | .
TGTGCCAGCAGAACAACAGGGGGCAATGAGCAGTTCTTC | CASRTTGGNEQFF | . | TRBJ2-1 | TRBV6-5 | TRBD1
TGTGCCAGTATAGCGAAGGGGGTATCTGGAAACACCATATATTTT | CASIAKGVSGNTIYF | few | TRBJ1-3 | TRBV6-5 | .
TGTGCCAGCAGTGCACAGGGTGATCAGCCCCAGCATTTT | CASSAQGDQPQHF | . | TRBJ1-5 | TRBV6-1 | .
TGTGCCAGCAGCCCGGACAGGGGAAGTTACAATGAGCAGTTCTTC | CASSPDRGSYNEQFF | . | TRBJ2-1 | TRBV7-2 | TRBD1
TGTGCCAGCAGTGACCGGGACAGGACCTACGAGCAGTACTTC | CASSDRDRTYEQYF | once | TRBJ2-7 | TRBV6-6 | TRBD1
TGTGCCAGCAGCTTGCAAAGGGGGCTCCTGTTTTTT | CASSLQRGLLFF | . | TRBJ1-4 | TRBV7-2 | TRBD1
TGTGCCAGCACCGACAGAAAGGCTGAAGCTTTCTTT | CASTDRKAEAFF | once | TRBJ1-1 | TRBV6-5 | .
TGTGCCAGCAGTTACGTCGGACAGGGGGGCAACACTGAAGCTTTCTTT | CASSYVGQGGNTEAFF | . | TRBJ1-1 | TRBV6-5 | TRBD1